This is a list of T cell receptor beta chains from one sample in a study of T cell responses to AZD1222 COVID-19 vaccine. Profiling relied on immunoSEQ multiplex PCR, and the TCRdb table lists in-frame clones only, not all of them. The data hold about 59,000 clones, with roughly nine tenths observed a single time. This material consisted of peripheral blood, taken 28 days after the second AZD1222 dose. These receptors came from an adult who received the AZD1222 COVID-19 vaccine. The CDR3 runs from the conserved cysteine through the conserved F or W. D genes are given only for firm matches. Only some rows state a clone size, as once, few, many or a class for expanded clones.

abundance	v_gene	d_gene	j_gene	CDR3aa	CDR3nt
.	TRBV30	TRBD1	TRBJ1-5	CAWSRGEYSNQPQHF	TGTGCCTGGAGCAGGGGGGAGTATAGCAATCAGCCCCAGCATTTT
.	TRBV3-1/TRBV3-2	.	TRBJ1-5	CASSQDRSLTRNQPQHF	TGTGCCAGCAGCCAAGATAGGTCTCTGACCCGCAATCAGCCCCAGCATTTT
.	TRBV27	.	TRBJ2-1	CASRALGAGRDNEQFF	TGTGCCAGCAGGGCCTTGGGGGCGGGAAGGGACAATGAGCAGTTCTTC
.	TRBV19	TRBD1	TRBJ1-2	CASSRLQGAQGGYTF	TGTGCCAGTAGTCGACTACAGGGGGCGCAGGGTGGCTACACCTTC
.	TRBV4-1	TRBD1	TRBJ2-7	CASSQVGAGTGTYEQYF	TGCGCCAGCAGCCAAGTTGGAGCCGGGACAGGAACCTACGAGCAGTACTTC
once	TRBV2	TRBD1	TRBJ1-5	CASSVGTGSNQPQHF	TGTGCCAGCAGTGTCGGGACAGGTAGCAATCAGCCCCAGCATTTT
.	TRBV19	.	TRBJ1-5	CASSPVIKRGNQPQHF	TGTGCCAGTAGTCCAGTTATAAAGAGGGGAAATCAGCCCCAGCATTTT
.	TRBV5-4	.	TRBJ2-1	CASSPGGSTRSNEQFF	TGTGCCAGCAGCCCTGGGGGGTCCACCCGAAGCAATGAGCAGTTCTTC
.	TRBV5-5	TRBD2	TRBJ2-2	CASSIRGDRTGELFF	TGTGCCAGCAGCATTCGGGGGGATCGGACCGGGGAGCTGTTTTTT
.	TRBV10-3	.	TRBJ2-7	CAISESRIVFRDGPTYEQYF	TGTGCCATCAGTGAGTCGAGAATTGTATTCCGGGACGGACCTACCTACGAGCAGTACTTC
.	TRBV4-1	.	TRBJ1-1	CASSQDPAGDNTEAFF	TGCGCCAGCAGCCAAGATCCGGCGGGTGATAACACTGAAGCTTTCTTT
.	TRBV4-1	TRBD1	TRBJ2-1	CATTLRTGGYNEQFF	TGCGCCACCACCTTAAGGACAGGGGGCTACAATGAGCAGTTCTTC
.	TRBV25-1	TRBD1	TRBJ1-1	CASRTTGVYDTEAFF	TGTGCCAGCAGGACCACAGGGGTGTATGACACTGAAGCTTTCTTT
.	TRBV28	.	TRBJ1-1	CASSIPDRNTEAFF	TGTGCCAGCAGTATACCTGACAGGAACACTGAAGCTTTCTTT
.	TRBV24-1	TRBD2	TRBJ2-3	CATSDLGAGAGGPTDTQYF	TGTGCCACCAGTGATTTGGGCGCGGGGGCGGGGGGCCCCACAGATACGCAGTATTTT
.	TRBV9	.	TRBJ2-6	CASTQGGRANVLTF	TGTGCCAGCACCCAGGGGGGAAGGGCCAACGTCCTGACTTTC
.	TRBV4-3	.	TRBJ1-4	CASSQGKPTLEKLFF	TGCGCCAGCAGCCAAGGAAAGCCTACCCTTGAAAAACTGTTTTTT
.	TRBV19	TRBD2	TRBJ2-5	CATHGRAEETQYF	TGTGCCACACACGGGAGGGCCGAGGAGACCCAGTACTTC
few	TRBV3-1/TRBV3-2	TRBD2	TRBJ2-2	CASSLTTPNSGRRGTGELFF	TGTGCCAGCAGCCTGACAACTCCAAATAGCGGGAGGCGTGGCACCGGGGAGCTGTTTTTT
.	TRBV28	TRBD1	TRBJ2-7	CASSRTGYEQYF	TGTGCCAGCAGTCGGACAGGCTACGAGCAGTACTTC
.	TRBV5-1	.	TRBJ2-3	CASSLAGPGDTQYF	TGCGCCAGCAGCTTGGCAGGACCAGGGGATACGCAGTATTTT
.	TRBV5-1	TRBD2	TRBJ2-1	CASSLSGTSGYNEQFF	TGCGCCAGCAGCTTATCCGGGACTAGCGGTTACAATGAGCAGTTCTTC
.	TRBV5-4	TRBD1	TRBJ1-5	CASSSGGSNQPQHF	TGTGCCAGCAGCTCAGGGGGGAGCAATCAGCCCCAGCATTTT
few	TRBV11-3	TRBD2	TRBJ2-7	CASSQGPLAGGYEQYF	TGTGCCAGCAGCCAGGGGCCCTTAGCGGGAGGTTACGAGCAGTACTTC
.	TRBV5-4	.	TRBJ1-4	CASSLQGGGYEKLFF	TGTGCCAGCAGCTTACAGGGTGGGGGATATGAAAAACTGTTTTTT
.	TRBV27	.	TRBJ2-1	CASSFYNEQFF	TGTGCCAGCAGTTTCTACAATGAGCAGTTCTTC
.	TRBV5-6	.	TRBJ2-1	CASSLLQNYNEQFF	TGTGCCAGCAGCTTACTCCAGAACTACAATGAGCAGTTCTTC
.	TRBV7-9	TRBD1	TRBJ2-1	CASSPGQSYNEQFF	TGTGCCAGCAGCCCGGGACAGTCCTACAATGAGCAGTTCTTC
.	TRBV7-6	.	TRBJ2-3	CASSSAGRSTDTQYF	TGTGCCAGCAGCTCCGCGGGACGGAGCACAGATACGCAGTATTTT
.	TRBV5-1	.	TRBJ2-7	CASSLVSGVHEQYF	TGCGCCAGCAGCTTGGTATCGGGGGTCCACGAGCAGTACTTC
.	TRBV28	.	TRBJ1-2	CASNRDSYGYTF	TGTGCCAGCAATCGAGACTCCTATGGCTACACCTTC
.	TRBV28	.	TRBJ1-5	CASSRHQPQHF	TGTGCCAGCAGCCGACATCAGCCCCAGCATTTT